Listed below are T cell receptor beta chains from one sample, sequenced in a study of a mutant IDH1 vaccine in newly diagnosed glioma. Sequencing used immunoSEQ multiplex PCR; TCRdb keeps in-frame clones, though not all of them. The data hold about 56,000 clones, with around 85% observed a single time. The antigens these receptors bind are not known. This specimen was PBMCs, taken from a glioma patient whose treatment included an IDH1 peptide vaccine. The receptors come from a man aged 40-49 years with glioma. Both conserved end residues are part of each CDR3. Fields, in order: V gene, J gene, CDR3 protein.

TRBV2	TRBJ2-7	CASLKDSYEQYF
TRBV7-9	TRBJ1-5	CASSLVGGLSNQPQHF
TRBV4-2	TRBJ2-7	CASSVPFREQYF
TRBV6-4	TRBJ2-6	CASSDVAGANVLTF
TRBV9	TRBJ2-1	CASSGDSSSYNEQFF
TRBV2	TRBJ1-2	CARDSGNYGYTF
TRBV7-2	TRBJ2-1	CASSWRTSGRLGQFF
TRBV6-4	TRBJ2-7	CASSDFSTGLASEQYF
TRBV7-9	TRBJ2-1	CASSLSGGSSYNEQFF
TRBV29-1	TRBJ1-5	CSAGQGAGQPQHF
TRBV27	TRBJ2-5	CASSLLSGSGTQYF
TRBV5-1	TRBJ1-1	CASSLAAANTEAFF
TRBV2	TRBJ1-1	CASSPFKTEAFF
TRBV18	TRBJ1-1	CASSPGGNTEAFF